This T cell receptor (beta chain) was captured in a study of cytomegalovirus exposure and HLA in healthy donors. Overall study results and limits: Accurate predictions that matched the HLA-A and HLA-B alleles of most subjects were reportedly made from TCR beta sequences. Overall, around 150 TCR beta chains were annotated as cytomegalovirus-associated. It was confirmed in vitro that a few of the CMV-associated chains were specific for CMV antigens.

13 Jbeta primers and 60 Vbeta primers were used for the PCR. Profiling relied on immunoSEQ multiplex PCR, and the TCRdb table lists in-frame clones only, not all of them. Altogether more than 85,000 clones are present, roughly 70% being singletons, with the ten largest covering under 8.5%. The CDR3 has 14 residues. Germline-derived CDR1 and CDR2 are SGDLS and YYNGEE. V shed 0 bases and J shed 4 bases, with 10 bases lying between them. As for this clone: Its specificity is unknown.

The clonotype was recovered from a man aged 40-49 years in good health and CMV-seronegative. The J gene is TRBJ2-5, the V gene TRBV9; D perhaps matches TRBD2 (5 bases). Sequencing used PBMCs. The CDR3 loop is CASSVGGLTETQYF. CDR3 coding DNA: TGTGCCAGCAGCGTAGGCGGACTCACAGAGACCCAGTACTTC.